Listed here are 5 T cell receptor beta chains from one sample, sequenced in a study of blood T cells in healthy people across ages. Primed by a sample-barcoded 5' primer and a J-beta primer mix, a second PCR proceeded for about 6 to 12 cycles. TCRdb re-called the 5' RACE reads with MiXCR, one entry per CDR3 protein. This sample yields approximately 670,000 distinct CDR3 sequences, of which approximately 40% are seen a single time; about 30% belongs to the top ten. Sequenced input: blood. The receptors come from a man aged 80 or over in good health.

The chain uses TRBV6-2 or TRBV6-3 and TRBJ2-7; the D gene is possibly TRBD1 (5 bases). V was trimmed by 2 bases and J by 6 bases, leaving 14 bases between them. The CDR3 is 14 residues long. CDR1 and CDR2 from the germline V gene are MNHEY and SVGEGT. CDR3 coding DNA: TGTGCCAGCAGTTACGAGGCAGGGTTGTCCGAGCAGTACTTC. This codes for CASSYEAGLSEQYF.

This clonotype was seen at least ten times. This rearrangement joins TRBV7-2 to TRBJ2-3; TRBD2 aligns across 9 bases. The CDR3 extends over 17 amino acids. V dropped 6 bases and J dropped 4; count of bases not matched to a gene: 14. The germline gives CDR1 SGHTA, CDR2 FQGNSA. CDR3 in amino acids: CASSPAGAGGYSDTQYF. DNA for the CDR3: TGTGCCAGCAGTCCCGCGGGGGCGGGAGGGTATTCAGATACGCAGTATTTT.

This clonotype was counted only a few times. V usage is TRBV20-1 and J usage is TRBJ2-7; D is undetermined. Germline CDR1 is DFQATT and CDR2 is SNEGSKA (reference sequence). The CDR3 is 12 amino acids. Trimming took off 4 bases at V and 0 bases at J, with 7 bases between the two ends. CDR3 sequence: CSANLGSYEQYF. The CDR3 nucleotides read TGCAGTGCTAACCTGGGCTCCTACGAGCAGTACTTC.

The genes are TRBV20-1 and TRBJ1-6; D uncertain. V was shortened by 1 base and J by 1 base, with 14 bases between the two germline ends. Germline loops: CDR1 DFQATT, CDR2 SNEGSKA (reference sequence). This CDR3 is 17 amino acids long. CDR3 DNA: TGCAGTGCTAGAGCTGGCGGGGTAGGATCCTATAATTCACCCCTCCACTTT. Translation: CSARAGGVGSYNSPLHF.

About this clonotype itself: This may arise from a read error, as a much more abundant clone is one base away. The chain employs TRBV9 and TRBJ2-7; D call uncertain. The CDR3 is 15 amino acids. Germline CDR1 and CDR2: SGDLS and YYNGEE. The CDR3 is CASGVGPSGEYEQYF. CDR3 coding DNA: TGTGCCAGCGGCGTAGGACCTTCTGGAGAATACGAGCAGTACTTC.